Listed here are 6 T cell receptor beta chains from one sample, sequenced in a study of identical twins. TCRdb redid the calling of the 5' RACE reads with MiXCR, one entry per CDR3 protein. This sample carries approximately 500,000 distinct CDR3 sequences, 20% to 25% of them seen once, and the ten largest clones take around 3%. These sequences were also reported in another study, on T cells expressing NK-cell markers.

Sequenced input: CD4+ T cells sorted from blood. The receptors were gathered from a woman younger than 30 in good health.

The chain has TRBV4-2 and TRBJ2-1; maybe TRBD2 (7 bases). Germline V gene sequence: CDR1 LGHNA, CDR2 YNFKEQ. The CDR3 contains 15 residues. Between the trimmed V and J ends, which lost 8 bases and 3 bases, there was a span of 17 bases. The CDR3: CASGREGGSYNEQFF. CDR3 coding DNA: TGTGCCAGCGGAAGGGAGGGGGGCAGCTACAATGAGCAGTTCTTC.

The chain couples TRBV4-3 to TRBJ2-5; a possible D gene is TRBD2 (5 bases). V shed 5 bases and J shed 1 base, with 11 bases lying between them. The length of the CDR3 is 14 residues. Germline V gene data show CDR1 as LGHNA and CDR2 as YSLEER. CDR3 residues: CASSYSVAQETQYF. CDR3 DNA: TGCGCCAGCAGCTATAGCGTCGCCCAAGAGACCCAGTACTTC.

The chain links TRBV5-4 to TRBJ2-2; D may be TRBD2 (6 bases). The CDR3 is 14 residues long. From germline, CDR1 is SGHNT and CDR2 YYREEE (reference sequence). V lost 0 bases and J 6 bases, leaving 9 bases between the germline ends. CDR3 region: CASSLGPGAGELFF. As DNA, the CDR3 is TGTGCCAGCAGCTTGGGTCCGGGGGCCGGGGAGCTGTTTTTT.

The chain has TRBV6-1 and TRBJ1-1; D remains unclear. The ends were cut back, 7 bases at V and 2 bases at J, with 14 bases in the middle. The CDR3 contains 14 residues. CDR1 MNHNS and CDR2 SASEGT come from the germline V gene. CDR3 sequence reads: CASTKSGINTEAFF. Here the CDR3 DNA reads TGTGCCAGCACCAAATCGGGGATTAACACTGAAGCTTTCTTT.

This clonotype was detected only a few times. The chain couples TRBV5-1 to TRBJ2-5; no definite D call. CDR3 length: 13 amino acids. Germline assignment: CDR1 SGHRS and CDR2 YFSETQ. V lost 7 bases and J lost 4, with 14 bases in between. The CDR3 nucleotides are TGCGCCAGCGGGGTAGGTCACGGAGAGACCCAGTACTTC. Translation gives CASGVGHGETQYF.

The chain has TRBV12-3 or TRBV12-4 and TRBJ2-2, with a weak D call TRBD1 (7 bases). V lost 7 bases and J 6 bases, leaving 24 bases between the germline ends. This CDR3 has 17 residues. The CDR3 spells CASTHRRRTGGSGELFF. CDR3 DNA sequence: TGTGCCAGCACCCATCGGCGCCGGACAGGAGGGTCCGGGGAGCTGTTTTTT.